Below, one T cell receptor (beta chain) is given with its context. This specimen comes from a study of T cells in Graves' hyperthyroidism and ophthalmopathy. Trimming stripped 0 bases from V and 3 bases from J, with 9 bases between. This CDR3 comprises 14 residues. From germline, CDR1 is MNHNS and CDR2 SASEGT. Amplification targeted TCR beta CDR3 regions from RNA transcripts. HTBI primers were employed in a first-round RT-PCR of the TCR CDR3. Each CDR3 protein is one row after TCRdb ran MiXCR on the multiplex PCR reads. The sample yields hundreds of thousands of distinct CDR3 sequences, approximately 15% seen once. Stable Graves' hyperthyroidism denoted no ophthalmopathy progression over 18 months.

V and J are TRBV6-1 and TRBJ2-7, with D possibly being TRBD1 (5 bases). Sequencing was performed on blood. The TCR was taken from a woman in her thirties with Graves' hyperthyroidism. CDR3 in amino acids: CASSEAWGRYEQYF. The CDR3 DNA follows: TGTGCCAGCAGTGAAGCGTGGGGCCGCTACGAGCAGTACTTC.